Below, one T cell receptor beta chain is given with its context. This clonotype came up a few times. What this receptor recognizes is not known. No much larger clonotype is one base removed from it; base qualities were not supplied. Flow cytometry had shown CD8+CD57+ cell expansion in the patients selected for sequencing. Every patient had severe acquired aplastic anemia, diagnosed using the International Study of Aplastic Anemia and Agranulocytosis and Camitta criteria. No patient had received any therapy when blood was sampled. In this study, sorted CD4+ and CD8+ T cells from the blood of healthy subjects and of severe aplastic anemia patients had their TCR repertoires deep-sequenced. In the USA, patient enrollment took place under clinicaltrials.gov protocols 00001620, 01623167, 00001397, 00071045, 00081523 and 00961064. Ficoll-Paque density gradient centrifugation was used to isolate peripheral blood mononuclear cells. Before DNA was extracted, CD4+ and CD8+ T cells were sorted using either FACS or magnetic beads.

The data were obtained in a study of CD8+CD57+ T cells in acquired aplastic anemia (dated by TCRdb to the late 2010s). About the full investigation: DNA extracted from sorted CD4+ and CD8+ cells had a mean of roughly 3.4 ug, with a range of roughly 0.2 to 30 ug. A CD8+CD57+ expansion meant a frequency higher than the mean frequency seen in healthy subjects.

TCR beta VDJ combination and CDR3 sequence profiling used genomic DNA as the template. An Illumina HiSeq 2000 was the platform used for TCR repertoire sequencing. The study's processing was this. TRBV/TRBJ rearrangement plots, CDR3 size and DJ length profiles, and Simpson's diversity index were used to assess repertoires. Whichever DNA sequence was most abundant in the deep sequencing data was defined as the immunodominant clone. CDR3 amino acid sequences were screened for sharing across subjects and compared with published repertoires and the VDJdb database. In-frame beta chains were kept once TCRdb had trimmed the public reads at Q25 with fastp and called clones with MiXCR. Rows merge per CDR3 protein into single entries with the most common DNA and genes. The V and J calls come from TCRdb's annotation, not from the publication. The sample table lists 150,000 to 200,000 distinct CDR3 sequences, approximately 52% of them with a count of one. The top ten clonotypes cover about 1.8% of the sample.

General study outcomes and caveats: Roughly 30 CD8+ CDR3 sequences were shared between patients and controls but appeared highly expressed in patients and within their immunodominant clones. Patients and healthy controls showed no significant difference in CD8+ Simpson's diversity (P=0.060).

The CDR3 starts with the cysteine, ends with the phenylalanine, and has 13 residues. Only CDR3 DNA remains: 39 bases, in frame from the first base. For this chain, trimming is 8 bases at the V end and 5 bases at the J end, and the number of junction bases without a gene match is 4. The germline V gene (reference sequence) sets CDR1 to LNHDA and CDR2 to SQIVND. The TCR comes from a human donor with aplastic anemia. Recombination linked TRBV19 to TRBJ2-1; the central 9 bases match TRBD2. Sequences were obtained from sorted CD4+, CD8+, or CD8+CD57+ T cells (not recorded which) from PBMCs. The encoded CDR3 is CASRLAVNNEQFF. The DNA sequence reads TGTGCCAGTCGACTAGCGGTGAACAATGAGCAGTTCTTC. The full variable domain, completed from the reference TRBV19 and TRBJ2-1 proteins outside the CDR3, reads DGGITQSPKYLFRKEGQNVTLSCEQNLNHDAMYWYRQDPGQGLRLIYYSQIVNDFQKGDIAEGYSVSREKKESFPLTVTSAQKNPTAFYLCASRLAVNNEQFFGPGTRLTVL.